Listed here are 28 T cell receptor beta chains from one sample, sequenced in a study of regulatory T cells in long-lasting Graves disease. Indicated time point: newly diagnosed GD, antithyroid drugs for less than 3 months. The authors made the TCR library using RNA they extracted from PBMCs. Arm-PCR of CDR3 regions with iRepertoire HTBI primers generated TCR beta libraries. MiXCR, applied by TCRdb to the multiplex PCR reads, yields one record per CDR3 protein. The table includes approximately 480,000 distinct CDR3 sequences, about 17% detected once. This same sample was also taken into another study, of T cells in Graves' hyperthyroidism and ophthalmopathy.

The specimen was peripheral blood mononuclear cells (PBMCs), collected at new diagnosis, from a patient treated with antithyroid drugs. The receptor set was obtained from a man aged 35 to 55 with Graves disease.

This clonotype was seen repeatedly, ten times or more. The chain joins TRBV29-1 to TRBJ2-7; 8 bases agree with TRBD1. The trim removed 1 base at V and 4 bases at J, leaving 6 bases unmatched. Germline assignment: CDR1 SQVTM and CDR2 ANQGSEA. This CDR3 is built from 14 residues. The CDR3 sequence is CSVEGDRPSYEQYF. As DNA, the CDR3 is TGCAGCGTTGAAGGGGACAGGCCGTCTTACGAGCAGTACTTC.

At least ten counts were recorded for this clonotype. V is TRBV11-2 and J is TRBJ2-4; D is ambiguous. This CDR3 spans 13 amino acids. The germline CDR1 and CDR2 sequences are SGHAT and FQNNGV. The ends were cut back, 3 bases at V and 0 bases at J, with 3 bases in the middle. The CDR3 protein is CASSFGAKNIQYF. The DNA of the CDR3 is TGTGCCAGCAGCTTCGGAGCCAAAAACATTCAGTACTTC.

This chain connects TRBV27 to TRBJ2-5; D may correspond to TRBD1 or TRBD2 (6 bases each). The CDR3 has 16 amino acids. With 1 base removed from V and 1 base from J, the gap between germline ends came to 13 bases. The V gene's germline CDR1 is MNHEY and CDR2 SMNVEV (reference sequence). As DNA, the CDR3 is TGTGCCAGCAGTTTATTAGGGGGGCGATCCCAAGAGACCCAGTACTTC. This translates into CASSLLGGRSQETQYF.

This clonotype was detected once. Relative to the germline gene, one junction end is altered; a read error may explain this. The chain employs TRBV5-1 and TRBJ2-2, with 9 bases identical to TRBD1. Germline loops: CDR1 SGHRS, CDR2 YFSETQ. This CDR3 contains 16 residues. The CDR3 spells CASSPGQGVNAGELFF. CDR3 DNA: TGCGCCAGCAGCCCGGGACAGGGCGTGAACGCCGGGGAGCTGTTTTTT. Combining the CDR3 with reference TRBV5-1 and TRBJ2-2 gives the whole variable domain KAGVTQTPRYLIKTRGQQVTLSCSPISGHRSVSWYQQTPGQGLQFLFEYFSETQRNKGNFPGRFSGRQFSNSRSEMNVSTLELGDSALYLCASSPGQGVNAGELFFGEGSRLTVL.

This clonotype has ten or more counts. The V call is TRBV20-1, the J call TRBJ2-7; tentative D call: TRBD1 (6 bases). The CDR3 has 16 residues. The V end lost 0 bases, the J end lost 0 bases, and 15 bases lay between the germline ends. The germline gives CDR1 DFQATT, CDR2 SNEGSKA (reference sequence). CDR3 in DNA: TGCAGTGCTAGAGATCTCAGGCAGGGGTTCTCCTACGAGCAGTACTTC. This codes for CSARDLRQGFSYEQYF.

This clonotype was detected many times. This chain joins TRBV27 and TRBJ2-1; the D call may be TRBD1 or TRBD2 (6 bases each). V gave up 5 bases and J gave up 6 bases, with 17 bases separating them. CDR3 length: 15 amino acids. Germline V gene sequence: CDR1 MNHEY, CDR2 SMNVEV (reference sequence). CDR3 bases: TGTGCCAGCAGTACAGGGACTCTGGGGGTCAATGAGCAGTTCTTC. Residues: CASSTGTLGVNEQFF.

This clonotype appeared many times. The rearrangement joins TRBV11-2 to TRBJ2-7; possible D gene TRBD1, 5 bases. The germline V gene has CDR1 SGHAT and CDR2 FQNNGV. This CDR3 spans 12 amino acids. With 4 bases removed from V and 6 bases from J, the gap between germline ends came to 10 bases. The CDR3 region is CASSSQRGEQYF. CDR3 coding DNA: TGTGCCAGCAGCTCCCAAAGGGGCGAGCAGTACTTC.

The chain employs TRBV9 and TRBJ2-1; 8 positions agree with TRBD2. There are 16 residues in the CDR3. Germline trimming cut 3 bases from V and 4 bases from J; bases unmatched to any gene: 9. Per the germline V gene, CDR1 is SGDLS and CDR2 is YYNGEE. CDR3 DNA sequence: TGTGCCAGCAGCGCCAGAGCGGGAGTGGGGTACAATGAGCAGTTCTTC. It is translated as CASSARAGVGYNEQFF.

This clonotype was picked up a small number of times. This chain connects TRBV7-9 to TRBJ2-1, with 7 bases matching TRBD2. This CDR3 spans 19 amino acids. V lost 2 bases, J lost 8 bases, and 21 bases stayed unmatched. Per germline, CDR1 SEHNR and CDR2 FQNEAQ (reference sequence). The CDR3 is CASSLPGLGRARGRDEQFF. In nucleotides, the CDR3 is TGTGCCAGCAGCTTACCTGGACTAGGGCGAGCAAGGGGAAGAGATGAGCAGTTCTTC.

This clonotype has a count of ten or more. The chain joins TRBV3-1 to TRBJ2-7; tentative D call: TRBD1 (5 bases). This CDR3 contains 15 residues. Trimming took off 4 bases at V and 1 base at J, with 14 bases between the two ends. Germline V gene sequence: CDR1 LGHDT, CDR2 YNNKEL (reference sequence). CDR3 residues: CASSPMQGASYEQYF. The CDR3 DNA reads TGTGCCAGCAGCCCCATGCAAGGGGCTTCCTACGAGCAGTACTTC.

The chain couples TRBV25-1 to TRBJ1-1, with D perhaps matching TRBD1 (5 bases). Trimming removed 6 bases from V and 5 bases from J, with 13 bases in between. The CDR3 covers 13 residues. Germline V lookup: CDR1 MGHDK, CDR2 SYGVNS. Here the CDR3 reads CASRSGWGTEAFF. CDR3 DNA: TGTGCCAGCAGATCAGGGTGGGGGACTGAAGCTTTCTTT.

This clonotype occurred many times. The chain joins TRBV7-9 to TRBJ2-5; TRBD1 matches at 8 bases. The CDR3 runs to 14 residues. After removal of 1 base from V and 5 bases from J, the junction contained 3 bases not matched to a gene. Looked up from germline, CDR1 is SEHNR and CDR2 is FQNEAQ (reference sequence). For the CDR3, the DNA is TGTGCCAGCAGCTTAGGGACAGGGATGGAGACCCAGTACTTC. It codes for CASSLGTGMETQYF.

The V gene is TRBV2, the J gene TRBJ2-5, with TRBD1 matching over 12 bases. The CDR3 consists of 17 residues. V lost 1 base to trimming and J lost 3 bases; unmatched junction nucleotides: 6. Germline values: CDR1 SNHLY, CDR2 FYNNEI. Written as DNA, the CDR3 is TGTGCCAGCAGTGAAGATGGGGGGACAGGGGGCGAAGAGACCCAGTACTTC. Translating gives CASSEDGGTGGEETQYF.

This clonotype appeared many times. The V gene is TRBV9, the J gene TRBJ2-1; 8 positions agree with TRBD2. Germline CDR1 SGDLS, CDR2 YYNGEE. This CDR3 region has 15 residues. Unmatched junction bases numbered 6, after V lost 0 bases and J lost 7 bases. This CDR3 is CASSVVAGGFNEQFF. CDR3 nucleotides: TGTGCCAGCAGCGTAGTTGCGGGAGGTTTTAATGAGCAGTTCTTC.

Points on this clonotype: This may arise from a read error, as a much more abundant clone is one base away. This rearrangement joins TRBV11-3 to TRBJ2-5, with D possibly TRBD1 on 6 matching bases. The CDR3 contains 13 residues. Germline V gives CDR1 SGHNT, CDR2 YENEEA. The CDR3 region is CASNPGQQETRYF. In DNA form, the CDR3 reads TGTGCCAGCAATCCCGGACAGCAAGAGACCCGGTACTTC.

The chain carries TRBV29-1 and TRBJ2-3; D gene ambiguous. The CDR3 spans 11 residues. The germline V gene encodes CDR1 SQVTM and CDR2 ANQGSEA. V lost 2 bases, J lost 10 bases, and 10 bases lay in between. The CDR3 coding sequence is TGCAGCGTTGAACGAGATCCCCCGCAGTATTTT. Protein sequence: CSVERDPPQYF.

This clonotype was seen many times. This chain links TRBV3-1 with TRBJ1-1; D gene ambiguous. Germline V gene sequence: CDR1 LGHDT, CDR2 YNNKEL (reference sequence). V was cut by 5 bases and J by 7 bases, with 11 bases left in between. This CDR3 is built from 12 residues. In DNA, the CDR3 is TGTGCCAGCAGCTTCTTGGACGGTGAAGCTTTCTTT. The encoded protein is CASSFLDGEAFF.

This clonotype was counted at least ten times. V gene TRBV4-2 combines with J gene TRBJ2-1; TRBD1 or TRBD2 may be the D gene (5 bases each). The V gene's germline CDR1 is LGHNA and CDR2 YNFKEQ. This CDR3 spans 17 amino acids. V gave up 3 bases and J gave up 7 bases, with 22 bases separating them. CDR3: CASSQVPGTSARNEQFF. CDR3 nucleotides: TGTGCCAGCAGCCAGGTTCCCGGGACCTCCGCCAGGAATGAGCAGTTCTTC.

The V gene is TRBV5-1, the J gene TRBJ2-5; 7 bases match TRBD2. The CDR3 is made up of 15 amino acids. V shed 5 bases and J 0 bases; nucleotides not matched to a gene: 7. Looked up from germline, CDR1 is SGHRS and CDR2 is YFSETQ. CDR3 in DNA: TGCGCCAGCAGGGAAGCGGGACTAAACCAAGAGACCCAGTACTTC. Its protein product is CASREAGLNQETQYF.

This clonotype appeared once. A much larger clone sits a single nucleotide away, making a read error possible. The CDR3 sequence is CASSSGTYSYDEQFF. The CDR3 DNA reads as TGTGCCAGCAGCTCCGGGACTTACTCCTACGATGAGCAGTTCTTC. The V call is TRBV28, the J call TRBJ2-1; maybe TRBD2 (6 bases). Germline V gene sequence: CDR1 MDHEN, CDR2 SYDVKM. CDR3 length: 15 amino acids. The whole variable domain, remainder taken from reference TRBV28 and TRBJ2-1, is DVKVTQSSRYLVKRTGEKVFLECVQDMDHENMFWYRQDPGLGLRLIYFSYDVKMKEKGDIPEGYSVSREKKERFSLILESASTNQTSMYLCASSSGTYSYDEQFFGPGTRLTVL.

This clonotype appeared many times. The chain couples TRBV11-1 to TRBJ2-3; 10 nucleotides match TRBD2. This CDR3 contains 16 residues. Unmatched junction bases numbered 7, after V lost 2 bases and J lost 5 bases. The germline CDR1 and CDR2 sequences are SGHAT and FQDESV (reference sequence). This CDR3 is CASSLTLAGVKDTQYF. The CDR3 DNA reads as TGTGCCAGCAGCTTAACTCTAGCGGGAGTTAAAGATACGCAGTATTTT.

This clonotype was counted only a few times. CDR3 bases: TGTGCCAGCTCACCACCTGGCGAGGAAAAACTGTTTTTT. Protein product: CASSPPGEEKLFF. This chain links TRBV18 with TRBJ1-4, with D unresolved. Germline V lookup: CDR1 KGHSH, CDR2 LQKENI. With 0 bases removed from V and 8 bases from J, the gap between germline ends came to 7 bases. The CDR3 runs to 13 residues.

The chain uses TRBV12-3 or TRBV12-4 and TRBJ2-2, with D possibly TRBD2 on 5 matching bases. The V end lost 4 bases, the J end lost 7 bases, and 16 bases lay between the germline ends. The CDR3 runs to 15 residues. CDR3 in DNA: TGTGCCAGCAGTTCCCCCGGCGCGGGTGGCGGGGAGCTGTTTTTT. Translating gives CASSSPGAGGGELFF.

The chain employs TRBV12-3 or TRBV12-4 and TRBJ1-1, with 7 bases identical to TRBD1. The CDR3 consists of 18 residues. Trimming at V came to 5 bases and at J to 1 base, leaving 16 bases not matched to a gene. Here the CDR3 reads CASSPNRDRERKNTEAFF. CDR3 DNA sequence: TGTGCCAGCAGTCCAAACAGAGACAGGGAGAGAAAGAACACTGAAGCTTTCTTT.

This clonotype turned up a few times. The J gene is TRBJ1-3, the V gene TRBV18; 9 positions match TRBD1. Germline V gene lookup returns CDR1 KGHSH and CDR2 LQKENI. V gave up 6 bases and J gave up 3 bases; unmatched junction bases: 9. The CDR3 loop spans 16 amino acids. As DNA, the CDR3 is TGTGCCAGCTCCCAGGACAGGGGAAGAAATGGAAACACCATATATTTT. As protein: CASSQDRGRNGNTIYF. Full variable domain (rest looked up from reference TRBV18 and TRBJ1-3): NAGVMQNPRHLVRRRGQEARLRCSPMKGHSHVYWYRQLPEEGLKFMVYLQKENIIDESGMPKERFSAEFPKEGPSILRIQQVVRGDSAAYFCASSQDRGRNGNTIYFGEGSWLTVV.

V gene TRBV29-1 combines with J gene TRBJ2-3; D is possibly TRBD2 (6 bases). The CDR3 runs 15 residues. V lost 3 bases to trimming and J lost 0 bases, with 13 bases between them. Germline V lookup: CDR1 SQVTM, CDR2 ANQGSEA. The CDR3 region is CSVEGGKPSTDTQYF. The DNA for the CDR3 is TGCAGCGTTGAGGGGGGAAAGCCTAGCACAGATACGCAGTATTTT.

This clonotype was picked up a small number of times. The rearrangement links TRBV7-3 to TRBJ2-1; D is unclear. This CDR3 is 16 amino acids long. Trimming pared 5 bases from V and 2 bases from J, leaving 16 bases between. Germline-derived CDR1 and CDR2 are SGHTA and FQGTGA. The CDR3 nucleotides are TGTGCCAGCAGCCCTAATAGTGCCTCCCCCTACAATGAGCAGTTCTTC. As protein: CASSPNSASPYNEQFF.

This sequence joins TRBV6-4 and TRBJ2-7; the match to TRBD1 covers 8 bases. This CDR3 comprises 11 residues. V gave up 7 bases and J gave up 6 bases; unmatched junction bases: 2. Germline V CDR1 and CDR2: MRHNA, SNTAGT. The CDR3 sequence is CASMTGAEQYF. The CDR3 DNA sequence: TGTGCCAGCATGACAGGGGCCGAGCAGTACTTC.